This T cell receptor (beta chain) originates from a study of cytomegalovirus exposure and HLA in healthy donors. It was with 60 Vbeta and 13 Jbeta primers that the PCR ran. Clones were sequenced by immunoSEQ multiplex PCR, and TCRdb holds only the in-frame ones, with some missing. The table records 95,000 to 110,000 clones, around 73% of them present only once. Concerning this clone itself: What it binds is unknown.

Study outcomes and limitations: In a later analysis, approximately 15,000 TCR beta sequences were associated with HLA alleles at 0.05 false discovery rate. Analysis was performed later, and it showed HLA-associated TCR beta chains to be more clonally expanded than equally common others. The productive fraction for most TCR beta V segments was about 87% or about 30% in an earlier analysis. As a later analysis showed, a missense DCLRE1C variant was linked to trimming of TCR beta V- and J-genes.

The clonotype originates from a man aged 25-40 years in good health and CMV-seronegative. Sequenced sample: PBMCs.

CDR3 in DNA: TGTGCCAGCAGCCTGAGACCGGGACAGACCTTTAACTATGGCTACACCTTC. Translation gives CASSLRPGQTFNYGYTF. The V gene is TRBV5-4, the J gene TRBJ1-2, with 7 bases aligning to TRBD1. CDR3 length: 17 residues. Germline CDR1 reads SGHNT; CDR2 reads YYREEE (reference sequence). The junction had 13 bases not matched to a gene; V was cut back by 4 bases and J by 1 base.